This T cell receptor beta chain was sequenced in a study of cytomegalovirus exposure and HLA in healthy donors. At the level of the study: Genetic ancestry analysis placed over 75% of the approximately 400 donors that were genotyped in the Caucasian-associated cluster.

Vbeta (60) and Jbeta (13) primers were used in the PCR. Per the authors' pipeline: The count from a later analysis was some 76 million unique TCR beta chains, 9.5 million to 13 million of them shared. Profiled with immunoSEQ multiplex PCR; TCRdb holds only in-frame clones, not every one. The V and J calls and the clone size are those of that table, but D and trimming were determined from the DNA. The repertoire holds roughly 120,000 clones, with around 78% as singletons. Findings and caveats of the study: Further analysis was carried out later, and it showed several of the most significant clusters appearing linked to common viral pathogens. Excluded were some V segments that proved indistinguishable, including TRBV6-2 and TRBV6-3.

Comments on this clone: Its antigen remains unknown.

Germline CDR1 and CDR2: SQVTM and ANQGSEA. With 4 bases clipped from V and 5 bases from J, the junction kept 5 bases outside the gene matches. The CDR3 contains 13 residues. The rearrangement links TRBV29-1 to TRBJ2-7, with 10 nucleotides matching TRBD1. The receptor was derived from a man between 60 and 75 years old in good health and CMV-seropositive. Sequenced input: PBMCs. CDR3 in DNA: TGCAGCGTTGGTGACAGGGGGCACAACGAGCAGTACTTC. It translates to CSVGDRGHNEQYF.